This TCR beta chain was identified in a study of blood T cell repertoires in COVID-19 (dated by TCRdb to the early 2020s). Notes on the research overall: Samples from collaborators originated in the United States, Italy and Spain and spanned both the acute and convalescent phases of COVID-19. The dataset comprised deeply sampled blood TCRbeta repertoires from subjects exposed to, actively infected with, or recovered from COVID-19. The repertoires were released in a freely available public database intended as a resource for research on the immune response to SARS-CoV-2. The sample metadata nearly always contained a de-identified subject ID, COVID-19 status, age in years and sex. Samples were obtained from the ongoing ImmuneRACE study (first 160 participants) and from some 1,300 subjects provided by 6 global collaborators. The material from the prospective study consisted of cDNA or gDNA derived from T cells, B-cell-depleted T cells, or PBMCs. HLA class I and class II types, where available, came from metadata supplied by the sample provider rather than from assay-based typing.

A word on this clone: What this receptor recognizes is not known. Per-nucleotide qualities are absent, and no much larger clonotype sits a single base away.

Each collaborating institution followed its own protocols to collect whole blood in K2EDTA tubes. Collaborator samples were shipped for TCRbeta analysis as frozen whole blood, isolated PBMCs, or DNA extracted from either sample type. Summary of the overall study and its limitations: Clinical and demographic metadata were provided uncurated, with the amount varying by source and participant.

TCRbeta CDR3 regions were amplified from genomic DNA using the immunoSEQ Assay, a bias-controlled multiplex PCR. The published analysis was carried out like this. The number of nucleated cells in each sample was estimated from the amplification of reference gene primers within the assay. To quantify the absolute abundance of each unique TCRbeta CDR3 rearrangement, sequence reads were collapsed and filtered. For each sample, productive Simpson clonality was calculated as the square root of Simpson's diversity index over productive rearrangements. TCRdb stores this immuneACCESS table with in-frame sequences only. Part of the clones is absent; in the studies checked, under half of the shortfall reflects unresolved V genes, and no reason is known for the rest. Clone size and V and J calls were adopted from that table, with D and trimming inferred from the DNA. Across this sample there are some 140,000 clones, with about 76% seen only once. Of the sample, roughly 13% falls within the top ten clones.

The clonotype originates from an elderly man with acute or convalescent COVID-19. The sample comprised peripheral blood.

The nucleotides read TGTGCCAGCAGCCCACGACCTCCGGGACTAGCAAGCACCGGGGAGCTGTTTTTT. It codes for CASSPRPPGLASTGELFF. In this chain, TRBV7-3 is recombined with TRBJ2-2; TRBD2 lines up with 9 middle nucleotides. Per the germline V gene, SGHTA is the CDR1 and FQGTGA is the CDR2. After removal of 5 bases from V and 4 bases from J, the junction retains 14 bases not matched to a gene. The CDR3 has 18 amino acids, counting the end cysteine and phenylalanine. CDR3 DNA only is kept here, 54 bases in frame from base 1.